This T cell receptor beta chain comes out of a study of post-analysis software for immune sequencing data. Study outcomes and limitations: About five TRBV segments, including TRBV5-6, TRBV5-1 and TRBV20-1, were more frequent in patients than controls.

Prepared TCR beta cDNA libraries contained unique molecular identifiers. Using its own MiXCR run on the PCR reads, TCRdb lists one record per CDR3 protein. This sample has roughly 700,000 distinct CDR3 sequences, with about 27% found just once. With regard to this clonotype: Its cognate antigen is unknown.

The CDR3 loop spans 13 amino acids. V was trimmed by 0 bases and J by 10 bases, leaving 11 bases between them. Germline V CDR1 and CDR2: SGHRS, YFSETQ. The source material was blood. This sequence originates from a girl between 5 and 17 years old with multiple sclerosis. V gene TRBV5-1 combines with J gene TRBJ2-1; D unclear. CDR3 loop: CASSLELGKEQFF. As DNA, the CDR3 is TGCGCCAGCAGCTTGGAGCTGGGCAAAGAGCAGTTCTTC.